This T cell receptor (beta chain) was observed in a study of beta chain features in type 1 diabetes. Looking at the study overall: All samples yielded some 110 million examined sorted cells.

Expressed TCRB transcripts were sequenced because the isolated RNA had all been reverse transcribed beforehand. The repertoire was sequenced with immunoSEQ multiplex PCR; TCRdb's copy has only in-frame clones and lacks some. The sample contains about 220,000 clones, roughly a tenth of which appear only once. The CDR3 runs 17 residues. With V trimmed by 3 bases and J by 4 bases, 10 bases remained unmatched. Germline V gives CDR1 KGHSH, CDR2 LQKENI. Blood was drawn once from each donor into heparinised tubes. The draws averaged roughly 120 mL. The sequence derives from a man aged 18 to 35 in good health. The genes are TRBV18 and TRBJ2-3, with 10 bases lining up with TRBD1. Sequencing used central memory CD4+ T cells from blood. CDR3 sequence reads: CASSPGDRGDSADTQYF. Written as DNA, the CDR3 is TGTGCCAGCTCACCGGGGGACAGGGGAGATTCAGCAGATACGCAGTATTTT.